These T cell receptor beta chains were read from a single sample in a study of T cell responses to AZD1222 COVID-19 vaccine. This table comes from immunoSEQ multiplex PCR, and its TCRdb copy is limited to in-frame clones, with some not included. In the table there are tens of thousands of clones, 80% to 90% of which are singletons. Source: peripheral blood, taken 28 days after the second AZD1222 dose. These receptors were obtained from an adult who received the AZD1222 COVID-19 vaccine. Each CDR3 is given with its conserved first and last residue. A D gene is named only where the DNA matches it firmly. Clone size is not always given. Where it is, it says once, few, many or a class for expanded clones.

CASTRDTLAGYGYTF TGTGCCAGCACCCGGGACACCCTAGCTGGCTATGGCTACACCTTC - - TRBJ1-2 TRBV7-9
CASSQDNHRRGNGELFF TGCGCCAGCAGCCAAGATAACCATCGAAGGGGGAACGGGGAGCTGTTTTTT - - TRBJ2-2 TRBV4-3
CASSLVGGRYNSPLHF TGTGCCAGCAGCTTAGTGGGGGGCAGGTATAATTCACCCCTCCACTTT - - TRBJ1-6 TRBV7-9
CASTSGRNTEAFF TGTGCCAGCACCTCCGGGCGGAACACTGAAGCTTTCTTT - - TRBJ1-1 TRBV28
CSVGDTFREQYF TGCAGCGTAGGGGACACTTTTAGGGAGCAGTACTTC - - TRBJ2-7 TRBV29-1
CASSPTAAGETQYF TGTGCCAGCTCACCAACGGCAGCTGGAGAGACCCAGTACTTC - - TRBJ2-5 TRBV18
CASSSGQVPYEQYF TGTGCCAGCAGCTCTGGACAGGTCCCGTACGAGCAGTACTTC TRBD1 few TRBJ2-7 TRBV7-2
CASSLGEITEAFF TGCGCCAGCAGCTTGGGGGAGATCACTGAAGCTTTCTTT - - TRBJ1-1 TRBV5-1
CASSQSVTDTQYF TGTGCCAGCAGTCAATCCGTCACAGATACGCAGTATTTT - - TRBJ2-3 TRBV12-3/TRBV12-4
CASSLRTGAYEQYF TGTGCCAGCAGCTTGCGGACAGGGGCCTACGAGCAGTACTTC TRBD1 - TRBJ2-7 TRBV11-3
CASSESFTGSGELFF TGTGCCAGCAGTGAATCTTTTACAGGTTCCGGGGAGCTGTTTTTT - - TRBJ2-2 TRBV25-1
CASSSRVGGHYNEQFF TGTGCCAGCAGCTCCCGAGTGGGGGGGCACTACAATGAGCAGTTCTTC - - TRBJ2-1 TRBV5-8
CASSTQLGTNSYEQYF TGTGCCAGCAGCACTCAACTCGGGACAAACTCCTACGAGCAGTACTTC - - TRBJ2-7 TRBV7-2
CASSHPDIGHGYTF TGCGCCAGCAGCCACCCCGATATCGGGCATGGCTACACCTTC - - TRBJ1-2 TRBV4-3
CASSRGRGREQYF TGTGCCAGCTCCAGGGGCAGAGGTCGGGAGCAGTACTTC - - TRBJ2-7 TRBV18
CASSPRGTGENYGYTF TGTGCCAGCAGTCCACGGGGGACGGGAGAGAACTATGGCTACACCTTC - - TRBJ1-2 TRBV25-1
CATSDGGGAIQPQHF TGTGCCACCAGTGATGGGGGGGGCGCGATTCAGCCCCAGCATTTT - - TRBJ1-5 TRBV24-1
CASGPQETQYF TGTGCCAGCGGACCTCAAGAGACCCAGTACTTC - once TRBJ2-5 TRBV2
CAISDAENTEAFF TGTGCCATCAGTGACGCAGAGAACACTGAAGCTTTCTTT - - TRBJ1-1 TRBV10-3
CSVRQTGGQPQHF TGCAGCGTTCGGCAGACAGGCGGACAGCCCCAGCATTTT - - TRBJ1-5 TRBV29-1
CASSPWEGSDNSPLHF TGTGCCAGCAGCCCCTGGGAGGGCTCGGATAATTCACCCCTCCACTTT - - TRBJ1-6 TRBV7-9
CATTDGNSGANVLTF TGTGCCACCACGGACGGAAACTCTGGGGCCAACGTCCTGACTTTC - - TRBJ2-6 TRBV5-6
CASSLGASGRGRTGELFF TGTGCCAGCAGCTTGGGGGCTAGCGGGAGAGGGCGCACCGGGGAGCTGTTTTTT TRBD2 - TRBJ2-2 TRBV7-3
CASSLSGHTNTIYF TGCGCCAGCAGCCTCTCGGGACACACAAACACCATATATTTT - - TRBJ1-3 TRBV5-1
CASSFDGTGDTEAFF TGTGCCAGCAGCTTCGATGGGACAGGGGACACTGAAGCTTTCTTT TRBD1 - TRBJ1-1 TRBV7-2
CASSSPPEISTQYF TGTGCCAGCAGCTCCCCCCCGGAAATTAGTACGCAGTATTTT - few TRBJ2-3 TRBV11-1
CASSSSPWGGTEAFF TGTGCCAGCAGCTCCTCACCTTGGGGTGGCACTGAAGCTTTCTTT - - TRBJ1-1 TRBV7-9